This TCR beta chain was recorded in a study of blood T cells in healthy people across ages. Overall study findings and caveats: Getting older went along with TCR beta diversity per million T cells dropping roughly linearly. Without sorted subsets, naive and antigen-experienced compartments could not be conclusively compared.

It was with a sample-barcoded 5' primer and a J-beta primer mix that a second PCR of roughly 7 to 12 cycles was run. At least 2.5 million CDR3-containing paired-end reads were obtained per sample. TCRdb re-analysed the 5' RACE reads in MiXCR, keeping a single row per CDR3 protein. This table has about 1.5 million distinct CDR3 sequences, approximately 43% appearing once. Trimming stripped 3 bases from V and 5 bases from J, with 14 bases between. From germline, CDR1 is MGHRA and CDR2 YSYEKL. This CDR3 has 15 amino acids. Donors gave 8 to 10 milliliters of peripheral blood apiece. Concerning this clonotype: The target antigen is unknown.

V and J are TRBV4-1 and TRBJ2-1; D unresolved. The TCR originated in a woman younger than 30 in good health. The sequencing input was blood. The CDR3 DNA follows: TGCGCCAGCAGCCAGGTTTACGGCGGAGACAATGAGCAGTTCTTC. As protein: CASSQVYGGDNEQFF.